These 20 T cell receptor beta chains share one sample of origin, sequenced in a study of PD-1 blockade in mismatch repair-deficient tumors. Generated by immunoSEQ multiplex PCR, the TCRdb table keeps only in-frame clones and is missing some. The table includes 95,000 to 150,000 clones, approximately 90% detected once. Specimen: peripheral blood, collected 44 weeks after starting pembrolizumab. The source is an adult with mismatch repair-deficient cancer.

The rearrangement uses TRBV5-6 and TRBJ1-2, with D possibly matching TRBD1 (5 bases). Germline loops: CDR1 SGHDT, CDR2 YYEEEE. The CDR3 has 14 amino acids. The germline V and J ends were trimmed by 0 bases and 2 bases, with 8 bases remaining between them. In DNA, the CDR3 is TGTGCCAGCAGCTTGGGAGACAGCAACTATGGCTACACCTTC. This codes for CASSLGDSNYGYTF. The full variable domain, its missing parts supplied by reference TRBV5-6 and TRBJ1-2, is DAGVTQSPTHLIKTRGQQVTLRCSPKSGHDTVSWYQQALGQGPQFIFQYYEEEERQRGNFPDRFSGHQFPNYSSELNVNALLLGDSALYLCASSLGDSNYGYTFGSGTRLTVV.

The genes are TRBV13 and TRBJ2-7; 12 nucleotides align to TRBD2. Germline V lookup: CDR1 PRHDT, CDR2 FYEKMQ (reference sequence). With 4 bases clipped from V and 2 bases from J, the junction kept 6 bases outside the gene matches. The CDR3 is 16 residues long. For the CDR3, the DNA is TGTGCCAGCAGCTCGAGACTAGCGGGAGTTGCCTACGAGCAGTACTTC. This translates into CASSSRLAGVAYEQYF.

The gene calls are TRBV7-8 and TRBJ2-7; 12 positions agree with TRBD2. The V gene's germline CDR1 is SGHVS and CDR2 FQNEAQ. The V and J ends lost 3 bases and 4 bases, in that order; junction bases with no gene match: 7. The CDR3 spans 16 residues. Written as DNA, the CDR3 is TGTGCCAGCAGCTTTGCTAGCGGGAGGGCCAGGTACGAGCAGTACTTC. This sequence encodes CASSFASGRARYEQYF.

The chain is built from TRBV27 and TRBJ2-5; D remains unclear. The V end lost 3 bases, the J end lost 2 bases, and 13 bases lay between the germline ends. This CDR3 contains 15 residues. The germline CDR1 and CDR2 sequences are MNHEY and SMNVEV (reference sequence). CDR3 sequence reads: CASSLSGSRQETQYF. CDR3 bases: TGTGCCAGCAGTTTGTCGGGTAGCCGGCAAGAGACCCAGTACTTC.

This sequence joins TRBV11-2 and TRBJ1-5; D possibly corresponds to TRBD1 (6 bases). This CDR3 region has 15 residues. V gave up 0 bases and J gave up 4 bases, with 10 bases separating them. The germline V gene has CDR1 SGHAT and CDR2 FQNNGV. The CDR3 DNA is TGTGCCAGCAGCTTAGACGGACAGCCGAATCAGCCCCAGCATTTT. Its protein is CASSLDGQPNQPQHF.

The genes are TRBV2 and TRBJ1-4; a weak D match, TRBD1 (6 bases). In germline, CDR1 is SNHLY, CDR2 FYNNEI. The CDR3 has 14 amino acids. Trimming pared 6 bases from V and 7 bases from J, leaving 15 bases between. CDR3 nucleotide sequence: TGTGCCAGCAGAAGGACAGTCCAGGGTGAAAAACTGTTTTTT. It yields the protein CASRRTVQGEKLFF. The entire variable domain, with the rest obtained from reference TRBV2 and TRBJ1-4, is as follows: EPEVTQTPSHQVTQMGQEVILRCVPISNHLYFYWYRQILGQKVEFLVSFYNNEISEKSEIFDDQFSVERPDGSNFTLKIRSTKLEDSAMYFCASRRTVQGEKLFFGSGTQLSVL.

The chain couples TRBV4-3 to TRBJ2-1; TRBD2 agrees at 7 bases. V shed 6 bases and J 8 bases; nucleotides not matched to a gene: 13. From germline, CDR1 is LGHNA and CDR2 YSLEER. CDR3 size: 15 residues. The CDR3 coding sequence is TGCGCCAGCAGTCTAGCGGCCCAGCCATTAGATGAGCAGTTCTTC. This gives the protein CASSLAAQPLDEQFF.

J is TRBJ2-5 and V is TRBV2; possibly TRBD1 or TRBD2 for D (5 bases each). Germline assignment: CDR1 SNHLY and CDR2 FYNNEI. The CDR3 runs to 11 residues. V was cut by 7 bases and J by 5 bases, with 8 bases left in between. Here the CDR3 reads CASTREETQYF. Here the CDR3 DNA reads TGTGCCAGCACCAGGGAGGAGACCCAGTACTTC.

The chain employs TRBV27 and TRBJ2-7, with no clear D. Between the trimmed V and J ends, which lost 1 base and 3 bases, there was a span of 13 bases. The CDR3 runs to 15 residues. Germline-derived CDR1 and CDR2 are MNHEY and SMNVEV (reference sequence). The chain's CDR3 is CASSLLPGHYYEQYF. CDR3 DNA: TGTGCCAGCAGTTTATTACCCGGCCACTACTACGAGCAGTACTTC.

V is TRBV27 and J is TRBJ2-7; tentative D call: TRBD2 (6 bases). The V end was cut by 2 bases, the J end by 5 bases, with 10 bases between. Germline V gene lookup returns CDR1 MNHEY and CDR2 SMNVEV (reference sequence). The CDR3 consists of 13 residues. As DNA, the CDR3 is TGTGCCAGCAGTTTAGAGGAGGGCCACGAGCAGTACTTC. This encodes CASSLEEGHEQYF.

The chain has TRBV6-5 and TRBJ2-7; 11 bases match TRBD2. The length of the CDR3 is 16 residues. V was pared by 4 bases and J by 1 base, with 6 bases of the junction left unmatched. CDR1 is MNHEY, CDR2 SVGAGI, per germline. CDR3 coding DNA: TGTGCCAGCAGTTCCCTCCGGACTAGCGGGTCCTACGAGCAGTACTTC. Its protein product is CASSSLRTSGSYEQYF.

The chain combines TRBV7-8 with TRBJ2-1, with D tentatively TRBD2 (5 bases). The CDR3 is made up of 14 amino acids. Germline V lookup: CDR1 SGHVS, CDR2 FQNEAQ. V was shortened by 1 base and J by 11 bases, with 15 bases between the two germline ends. The CDR3 is CASSLEDSAIQQFF. CDR3 bases: TGTGCCAGCAGCTTAGAGGACTCCGCAATTCAGCAGTTCTTC.

The chain carries TRBV15 and TRBJ1-1; D is ambiguous. Germline assignment: CDR1 LNHNV and CDR2 YYDKDF (reference sequence). V lost 5 bases, J lost 1 base, and 11 bases lay in between. The CDR3 spans 14 residues. CDR3 loop: CATSRWARNTEAFF. The CDR3 DNA follows: TGTGCCACCAGCCGATGGGCCCGGAACACTGAAGCTTTCTTT. Variable domain in full (rest from reference TRBV15 and TRBJ1-1): DAMVIQNPRYQVTQFGKPVTLSCSQTLNHNVMYWYQQKSSQAPKLLFHYYDKDFNNEADTPDNFQSRRPNTSFCFLDIRSPGLGDTAMYLCATSRWARNTEAFFGQGTRLTVV.

The V call is TRBV7-9, the J call TRBJ2-6, with 9 positions matching TRBD1. Germline V gene data show CDR1 as SEHNR and CDR2 as FQNEAQ (reference sequence). The CDR3 has 16 residues. V dropped 10 bases and J dropped 6; count of bases not matched to a gene: 13. The CDR3 coding sequence is TGTGCCACCCCCGGGACAGGGACACTCGAGGCCAACGTCCTGACTTTC. Its translation: CATPGTGTLEANVLTF. Variable domain in full (rest from reference TRBV7-9 and TRBJ2-6): DTGVSQNPRHKITKRGQNVTFRCDPISEHNRLYWYRQTLGQGPEFLTYFQNEAQLEKSRLLSDRFSAERPKGSFSTLEIQRTEQGDSAMYLCATPGTGTLEANVLTFGAGSRLTVL.

In regard to this clone: One end of the junction fails to match germline, which may point to a read error. This chain connects TRBV7-7 to TRBJ2-2; D is undetermined. Germline values: CDR1 SSHAT, CDR2 FNYEAQ (reference sequence). The CDR3 runs 15 residues. CDR3 in amino acids: CASSLGLIGTGELFF. As DNA, the CDR3 is TGTGCTAGCAGCTTAGGCTTGATTGGCACCGGGGAGCTGTTTTTT.

V and J are TRBV5-1 and TRBJ2-7, with D unclear. Trimming cost V 0 bases and J 2 bases, with 9 bases left between them. The CDR3 loop spans 14 amino acids. Germline lookup yields CDR1 SGHRS and CDR2 YFSETQ. The CDR3 sequence is CASSLVASAYEQYF. The CDR3 region has the DNA TGCGCCAGCAGCTTGGTTGCCAGCGCCTACGAGCAGTACTTC.

CDR3: CASSLLAGEADTQYF. CDR3 in DNA: TGTGCCAGCAGTTTATTAGCGGGAGAGGCAGATACGCAGTATTTT. The chain recombines TRBV28 with TRBJ2-3, with TRBD2 matching over 9 bases. V was pared by 1 base and J by 4 bases, with 3 bases of the junction left unmatched. Germline V lookup: CDR1 MDHEN, CDR2 SYDVKM. The CDR3 is 15 residues long. The full variable domain, rest sourced from reference TRBV28 and TRBJ2-3, is DVKVTQSSRYLVKRTGEKVFLECVQDMDHENMFWYRQDPGLGLRLIYFSYDVKMKEKGDIPEGYSVSREKKERFSLILESASTNQTSMYLCASSLLAGEADTQYFGPGTRLTVL.

The chain links TRBV15 to TRBJ2-7; 8 bases align to TRBD1. This CDR3 has 15 amino acids. The V segment lost 8 bases and the J segment 4 bases; nucleotides outside the gene matches: 13. In germline, CDR1 is LNHNV, CDR2 YYDKDF (reference sequence). The CDR3 DNA reads as TGTGCCACCTCAGCCGGTGACAGGGGTGGATACGAGCAGTACTTC. Protein: CATSAGDRGGYEQYF.

This sequence joins TRBV19 and TRBJ2-7; 10 bases map to TRBD2. The CDR3 loop spans 16 amino acids. In germline, CDR1 is LNHDA, CDR2 SQIVND (reference sequence). V gave up 5 bases and J gave up 3 bases; unmatched junction bases: 10. CDR3 protein: CASSLRTSGVIYEQYF. CDR3 coding DNA: TGTGCCAGTAGTCTCCGGACTAGCGGAGTGATCTACGAGCAGTACTTC.

The chain recombines TRBV11-3 with TRBJ2-6, with 8 bases identical to TRBD1. This CDR3 has 18 amino acids. With V trimmed by 1 base and J by 0 bases, 5 bases remained unmatched. Looked up from germline, CDR1 is SGHNT and CDR2 is YENEEA. CDR3: CASSLVWTGTSGANVLTF. The CDR3 bases are TGTGCCAGCAGCTTAGTATGGACAGGGACCTCTGGGGCCAACGTCCTGACTTTC.